Below, 20 T cell receptor beta chains from the same sample are listed, as sequenced in a study of CD8+CD57+ T cells in acquired aplastic anemia. Patients included in sequencing had previously demonstrated CD8+CD57+ cell expansion by flow cytometry. Researchers used genomic DNA as the template to profile TCR beta VDJ and CDR3. Using its own MiXCR run on the reads, TCRdb lists one record per CDR3 protein. The sample shows over 150,000 distinct CDR3 sequences, just over 50% of them seen only once. The sequenced sample was sorted CD4+, CD8+, or CD8+CD57+ T cells (not recorded which) from PBMCs. These receptors were taken from a human donor with aplastic anemia.

The chain joins TRBV11-2 to TRBJ1-2; 9 nucleotides line up with TRBD1. The trim removed 8 bases at V and 4 bases at J, leaving 11 bases unmatched. The CDR3 is 15 amino acids. Germline V CDR1 and CDR2: SGHAT, FQNNGV. CDR3 DNA sequence: TGTGCCAGCCAGGACAGGGGATCATTGGGCTATGGCTACACCTTC. The encoded protein is CASQDRGSLGYGYTF.

This clonotype was observed many times. V usage is TRBV13 and J usage is TRBJ2-7; D remains unclear. This CDR3 has 14 amino acids. Trimming pared 2 bases from V and 0 bases from J, leaving 8 bases between. Per germline, CDR1 PRHDT and CDR2 FYEKMQ (reference sequence). Here the CDR3 reads CASSLSLSSYEQYF. The CDR3 region has the DNA TGTGCCAGCAGCTTATCGCTTTCCTCCTACGAGCAGTACTTC.

This clonotype was recorded many times. The rearrangement links TRBV12-3 or TRBV12-4 to TRBJ2-1; TRBD2 aligns across 9 bases. The length of the CDR3 is 14 residues. The ends lost 8 bases at V and 4 bases at J; junction bases unmatched: 6. The CDR3 DNA sequence: TGTGCCAGCGGGAGACTAGCGGAATACAATGAGCAGTTCTTC. Amino acids: CASGRLAEYNEQFF.

This clonotype came up many times. This sequence joins TRBV5-4 and TRBJ2-5; 9 bases fit TRBD2. V was clipped by 1 base and J by 4 bases; unmatched bases: 5. Germline V lookup: CDR1 SGHNT, CDR2 YYREEE (reference sequence). This CDR3 has 15 residues. The CDR3 region is CASSLWLAGLETQYF. Here the CDR3 DNA reads TGTGCCAGCAGCTTGTGGCTAGCGGGGCTAGAGACCCAGTACTTC.

The table lists this clonotype with many counts. The genes are TRBV19 and TRBJ2-2; TRBD1 agrees at 7 bases. The CDR3 sequence is 15 residues long. Losses at the gene ends were 6 bases for V and 1 base for J; bases not matched to a gene: 5. Germline V lookup: CDR1 LNHDA, CDR2 SQIVND (reference sequence). The CDR3 protein is CASRGRGLNTGELFF. CDR3 DNA sequence: TGTGCCAGTAGAGGAAGGGGGCTGAACACCGGGGAGCTGTTTTTT.

In this sample, this clonotype turned up many times. V is TRBV2 and J is TRBJ2-5, with a weak D call TRBD2 (6 bases). CDR3 length: 15 amino acids. Germline V CDR1 and CDR2: SNHLY, FYNNEI. Trimming removed 4 bases from V and 2 bases from J, with 14 bases in between. In DNA, the CDR3 is TGTGCCAGCAGTGGGGGTGCGGGGAAACAAGAGACCCAGTACTTC. Translating gives CASSGGAGKQETQYF. The full variable domain, in which reference TRBV2 and TRBJ2-5 provide the parts outside the CDR3, is EPEVTQTPSHQVTQMGQEVILRCVPISNHLYFYWYRQILGQKVEFLVSFYNNEISEKSEIFDDQFSVERPDGSNFTLKIRSTKLEDSAMYFCASSGGAGKQETQYFGPGTRLLVL.

This clonotype was counted many times. The J gene is TRBJ1-5, the V gene TRBV6-1, with a weak D call TRBD1 (6 bases). Trimming took off 2 bases at V and 1 base at J, with 15 bases between the two ends. This CDR3 region has 17 residues. Germline loops: CDR1 MNHNS, CDR2 SASEGT. CDR3 residues: CASSERGARRSNQPQHF. In nucleotides, the CDR3 is TGTGCCAGCAGTGAACGGGGGGCGAGGCGCAGCAATCAGCCCCAGCATTTT.

A word on this clonotype: Being one base from a much bigger clone, this may be a read error. V gene TRBV6-5 combines with J gene TRBJ2-1; a possible D gene is TRBD1 (5 bases). CDR1 is MNHEY, CDR2 SVGAGI, per germline. The CDR3 has 15 amino acids. The DNA of the CDR3 is TGTGCCATCAGTTACGAAGCAGGGAACTACAATGAGCAGTTCTTC. Translation gives CAISYEAGNYNEQFF.

This clonotype is medium-sized. The chain has TRBV10-2 and TRBJ1-1; TRBD1 agrees at 7 bases. With 7 bases clipped from V and 0 bases from J, the junction kept 11 bases outside the gene matches. CDR3 size: 16 residues. Germline lookup yields CDR1 WSHSY and CDR2 SAAADI. The CDR3 protein is CASTWNRGVMNTEAFF. The CDR3 DNA is TGCGCCAGCACTTGGAACAGGGGCGTAATGAACACTGAAGCTTTCTTT.

This clonotype was seen at least ten times. The J gene is TRBJ1-1, the V gene TRBV7-9; D unresolved. This CDR3 has 12 residues. CDR1 is SEHNR and CDR2 is FQNEAQ in the germline V gene (reference sequence). Trimming removed 4 bases at V and 7 bases at J, with 10 bases between. The CDR3 coding sequence is TGTGCCAGCAGCTCCGGACGAGATGAAGCTTTCTTT. The encoded protein is CASSSGRDEAFF.

The chain has TRBV10-3 and TRBJ2-7; 9 bases are a match to TRBD2. The CDR3 is made up of 14 amino acids. In germline, CDR1 is ENHRY, CDR2 SYGVKD. Losses at the gene ends were 10 bases for V and 4 bases for J; bases not matched to a gene: 11. The CDR3 sequence: CASIQRLAAYEQYF. The CDR3 coding sequence is TGTGCCAGCATTCAAAGACTAGCGGCATACGAGCAGTACTTC.

V is TRBV7-6 and J is TRBJ2-7; 9 nucleotides line up with TRBD1. Germline V gene data show CDR1 as SGHVS and CDR2 as FNYEAQ. This CDR3 comprises 16 residues. Trimming at V came to 1 base and at J to 13 bases, leaving 17 bases not matched to a gene. DNA for the CDR3: TGTGCCAGCAGCTTAGTGTCGGGGTCGGGACAGGGTAATTATTACTTC. The encoded protein is CASSLVSGSGQGNYYF.

This clonotype was seen once. The CDR3 end shows no conserved phenylalanine or tryptophan, and so a read error is likely. The chain links TRBV18 to TRBJ2-7, with D perhaps TRBD1 (6 bases). Trimming pared 2 bases from V and 7 bases from J, leaving 12 bases between. This CDR3 is built from 13 residues. Germline CDR1 is KGHSH and CDR2 is LQKENI. CDR3 sequence (DNA): TGTGCCAGCTCACCAGGGGGCAGAGGAGAGCAGTACCTC. This translates into CASSPGGRGEQYL.

J is TRBJ1-2 and V is TRBV20-1; TRBD1 is a possible D gene (6 bases). Per the germline V gene, CDR1 is DFQATT and CDR2 is SNEGSKA (reference sequence). Trimming took off 3 bases at V and 3 bases at J, with 11 bases between the two ends. The CDR3 totals 13 residues. Here the CDR3 reads CSASSRGHYGYTF. The CDR3 nucleotides are TGCAGTGCTAGTTCCAGGGGTCACTATGGCTACACCTTC.

V and J are TRBV6-5 and TRBJ1-5; D is unresolved. The CDR3 is made up of 16 amino acids. Germline V gene lookup returns CDR1 MNHEY and CDR2 SVGAGI. Between the trimmed V and J ends, which lost 2 bases and 0 bases, there was a span of 11 bases. This CDR3 is CASSYLGVYSNQPQHF. The DNA for the CDR3 is TGTGCCAGCAGTTACCTCGGCGTATATAGCAATCAGCCCCAGCATTTT.

This clonotype has a handful of counts. J is TRBJ2-7 and V is TRBV10-3; no clear D. V dropped 6 bases and J dropped 2 bases, with 11 bases sitting between them. The CDR3 has 13 amino acids. CDR1 is ENHRY and CDR2 is SYGVKD in the germline V gene. CDR3 DNA sequence: TGTGCCATCAGCGTCGACACCGCCTACGAGCAGTACTTC. Encoded protein: CAISVDTAYEQYF.

This clonotype was detected many times. This chain connects TRBV12-3 or TRBV12-4 to TRBJ2-1; D remains unclear. The CDR3 length is 12 residues. The ends were cut back, 5 bases at V and 7 bases at J, with 9 bases in the middle. The CDR3 region has the DNA TGTGCCAGCAGTCCAACGAAGAATGAGCAGTTCTTC. This codes for CASSPTKNEQFF.

Regarding this clonotype: One end of the junction is discordant with germline, which a read error may explain. The J gene is TRBJ1-2, the V gene TRBV20-1; D is possibly TRBD1 (5 bases). Germline V gene lookup returns CDR1 DFQATT and CDR2 SNEGSKA (reference sequence). The CDR3 length is 13 residues. The CDR3 loop reads CSARDRQYYGYTF. DNA for the CDR3: TGCAGTGCTCGAGATCGACAGTACTATGGCTACACCTTC.

This clonotype has a count of ten or more. The V gene is TRBV11-1, the J gene TRBJ1-2, with 10 bases fitting TRBD1. The CDR3 loop spans 17 amino acids. Trimming removed 5 bases from V and 0 bases from J; junction bases left unmatched: 9. CDR1 and CDR2 from the germline V gene are SGHAT and FQDESV (reference sequence). The DNA for the CDR3 is TGTGCCAGCAGCCTCCCGGGACAGGGGCCTCCTAACTATGGCTACACCTTC. Amino acids: CASSLPGQGPPNYGYTF.

V gene TRBV3-1 combines with J gene TRBJ2-7, with TRBD1 matching 9 bases. The germline CDR1 and CDR2 sequences are LGHDT and YNNKEL (reference sequence). Trimming cost V 2 bases and J 5 bases; bases outside gene matches: 13. The CDR3 sequence is 17 residues long. In DNA, the CDR3 is TGTGCCAGCAGCCAAAAGGTTGAGGACAGGGGTGGGGACGAGCAGTACTTC. This codes for CASSQKVEDRGGDEQYF.